Each of the 21 T cell receptor beta chains below was sequenced from the same sample in a study of shared clonotypes between healthy human individuals. The table came from immunoSEQ multiplex PCR; TCRdb's copy has only in-frame clones and leaves some out. The sample records hundreds of thousands of clones, 90% to 97% being singletons. Source material: naive CD4+ T cells sorted from blood. Subset in this sample: CD45RA+ positively selected. Every receptor here comes from a woman aged 30 to 39 in good health.

This clone was detected only once. J is TRBJ2-1 and V is TRBV25-1, with 9 bases identical to TRBD2. CDR3 length equals 12 residues. Germline trimming cut 5 bases from V and 15 bases from J; bases unmatched to any gene: 8. The germline V gene has CDR1 MGHDK and CDR2 SYGVNS. CDR3 nucleotides: TGTGCCAGCAGTCAAGCGGGGACTAGCTGGTTCTTC. It encodes CASSQAGTSWFF.

J is TRBJ2-6 and V is TRBV6-6; D is ambiguous. CDR3 size: 16 residues. Germline assignment: CDR1 MNHNY and CDR2 SVGAGI (reference sequence). Deletions cut 4 bases from V and 2 bases from J, with 12 bases between. CDR3 sequence (DNA): TGTGCCAGCAGTTCTCTACTTCGACCTGGGGCCAACGTCCTGACTTTC. Its protein is CASSSLLRPGANVLTF.

The chain recombines TRBV6-4 with TRBJ2-3, with 7 nucleotides matching TRBD2. The V segment lost 6 bases and the J segment 4 bases; nucleotides outside the gene matches: 7. CDR1 is MRHNA, CDR2 SNTAGT, per germline. There are 14 residues in the CDR3. CDR3: CASRVTSSSDTQYF. The CDR3 region has the DNA TGTGCCAGCAGGGTGACTAGCTCCTCAGATACGCAGTATTTT.

This chain connects TRBV5-8 to TRBJ2-5; unclear D gene. CDR3 length: 11 amino acids. The V and J ends lost 2 bases and 5 bases respectively, with 4 bases between them. The germline V gene has CDR1 SGHTS and CDR2 YDEGEE. The CDR3 loop reads CASSFFETQYF. DNA for the CDR3: TGTGCCAGCAGCTTTTTCGAGACCCAGTACTTC.

CDR3 in amino acids: CASSPPEPSGKQYF. CDR3 DNA: TGTGCCAGCAGCCCCCCCGAGCCCAGCGGGAAGCAGTACTTC. J is TRBJ2-7 and V is TRBV7-2, with 7 bases that match TRBD2. Trimming removed 5 bases from V and 8 bases from J; junction bases left unmatched: 12. CDR1 is SGHTA, CDR2 FQGNSA, per germline. This CDR3 spans 14 amino acids.

The gene calls are TRBV27 and TRBJ2-3; D unresolved. Deletions cut 6 bases from V and 1 base from J, with 17 bases between. From germline, CDR1 is MNHEY and CDR2 SMNVEV (reference sequence). This CDR3 has 16 amino acids. CDR3 sequence reads: CASSPTPRSGTDTQYF. CDR3 bases: TGTGCCAGCAGCCCTACCCCCCGTAGTGGCACAGATACGCAGTATTTT.

This clone was counted a few times. This chain uses TRBV4-1 with TRBJ1-4, with 10 bases identical to TRBD1. Germline CDR1 reads MGHRA; CDR2 reads YSYEKL. The CDR3 length is 15 residues. V trimming: 1 base; J trimming: 7 bases; junction bases outside the gene matches: 3. In DNA form, the CDR3 reads TGCGCCAGCAGCCAAGTTGGGACAGGGGTTGAAAAACTGTTTTTT. It codes for CASSQVGTGVEKLFF.

For this clone: A junction boundary mismatches the germline segment, possibly from a read error. This chain uses TRBV18 with TRBJ2-7; D is possibly TRBD1 (6 bases). The CDR3 contains 13 residues. Germline V CDR1 and CDR2: KGHSH, LQKENI. The CDR3 here is CASAPQGMREQYF. The CDR3, as DNA: TGTGCCAGCGCACCGCAGGGGATGCGCGAGCAGTACTTC.

The chain employs TRBV11-2 and TRBJ2-7, with 10 bases fitting TRBD2. CDR3 length equals 17 residues. After removal of 4 bases from V and 2 bases from J, the junction contained 11 bases not matched to a gene. Germline values: CDR1 SGHAT, CDR2 FQNNGV. This CDR3 reads CASSSYYTSGITYEQYF. For the CDR3, the DNA is TGTGCCAGCAGCTCCTACTACACTAGCGGGATAACCTACGAGCAGTACTTC. The variable domain in full, completed from reference TRBV11-2 and TRBJ2-7, reads EAGVAQSPRYKIIEKRQSVAFWCNPISGHATLYWYQQILGQGPKLLIQFQNNGVVDDSQLPKDRFSAERLKGVDSTLKIQPAKLEDSAVYLCASSSYYTSGITYEQYFGPGTRLTVT.

This sequence joins TRBV5-1 and TRBJ2-3; D call uncertain. Deletions cut 0 bases from V and 0 bases from J, with 8 bases between. This CDR3 comprises 15 residues. In germline, CDR1 is SGHRS, CDR2 YFSETQ. CDR3 bases: TGCGCCAGCAGCTTGGAAGGTTCTAGCACAGATACGCAGTATTTT. Amino acids: CASSLEGSSTDTQYF.

V usage is TRBV5-1 and J usage is TRBJ2-1, with D unclear. V was pared by 4 bases and J by 8 bases, with 10 bases between. Per germline, CDR1 SGHRS and CDR2 YFSETQ. The CDR3 runs 12 residues. CDR3 loop: CASSPGLDEQFF. The CDR3 nucleotides read TGCGCCAGCAGCCCCGGTTTGGATGAGCAGTTCTTC.

The rearrangement joins TRBV18 to TRBJ1-1; D is possibly TRBD1 (6 bases). The V end lost 2 bases, the J end lost 2 bases, and 12 bases lay between the germline ends. The CDR3 extends over 15 amino acids. Germline CDR1 and CDR2: KGHSH and LQKENI. For the CDR3, the DNA is TGTGCCAGCTCACCATCTGGGACAACAAACACTGAAGCTTTCTTT. It encodes CASSPSGTTNTEAFF.

The chain links TRBV19 to TRBJ1-1; TRBD1 agrees at 8 bases. Germline CDR1 reads LNHDA; CDR2 reads SQIVND (reference sequence). V was clipped by 1 base and J by 1 base; unmatched bases: 8. The CDR3 covers 17 residues. In DNA, the CDR3 is TGTGCCAGTAGTATAGGCGCCGCGACAGGGGAGAACACTGAAGCTTTCTTT. Translated, it gives CASSIGAATGENTEAFF.

This rearrangement joins TRBV27 to TRBJ2-7; TRBD2 matches at 7 bases. Germline-derived CDR1 and CDR2 are MNHEY and SMNVEV (reference sequence). CDR3 length: 12 amino acids. V was clipped by 8 bases and J by 4 bases; unmatched bases: 5. In nucleotides, the CDR3 is TGTGCCAGCGGGGAGGGAGCGTACGAGCAGTACTTC. This codes for CASGEGAYEQYF.

The CDR3 region has the DNA TGTGCCAGCAGTTTACTAGGGACAGGGGGCGCCGGCTATGGCTACACCTTC. It specifies CASSLLGTGGAGYGYTF. The chain has TRBV27 and TRBJ1-2; 12 bases line up with TRBD1. CDR3 length: 17 residues. Germline V gives CDR1 MNHEY, CDR2 SMNVEV (reference sequence). V lost 2 bases, J lost 4 bases, and 8 bases stayed unmatched.

The J gene is TRBJ2-5, the V gene TRBV5-6; perhaps TRBD2 as D (5 bases). Judging by the DNA end, TRBJ2-7 fits better; the J call may be wrong. In germline, CDR1 is SGHDT, CDR2 YYEEEE. The CDR3 loop spans 15 amino acids. This CDR3 is CASSRSAEGVFEQYF. The CDR3 DNA reads TGTGCCAGCAGCCGGTCAGCAGAGGGTGTTTTCGAGCAGTACTTC.

The genes are TRBV5-1 and TRBJ2-1, with TRBD1 matching over 9 bases. Germline V lookup: CDR1 SGHRS, CDR2 YFSETQ. The CDR3 has 14 amino acids. V shed 2 bases and J 6 bases; nucleotides not matched to a gene: 3. CDR3 coding DNA: TGCGCCAGCAGCTTCCGGGACAGGGTCAATGAGCAGTTCTTC. The encoded protein is CASSFRDRVNEQFF.

This chain joins TRBV27 and TRBJ1-5, with D perhaps matching TRBD1 (6 bases). The CDR3 loop spans 15 amino acids. Trimming cost V 5 bases and J 3 bases, with 14 bases left between them. Germline CDR1 and CDR2: MNHEY and SMNVEV (reference sequence). For the CDR3, the DNA is TGTGCCAGCAGTAGGGGGAAGGGGTTCAATCAGCCCCAGCATTTT. Translated: CASSRGKGFNQPQHF.

The chain couples TRBV5-1 to TRBJ1-3; D uncertain. CDR3 length equals 16 residues. V lost 3 bases to trimming and J lost 0 bases, with 13 bases between them. In germline, CDR1 is SGHRS, CDR2 YFSETQ. In DNA, the CDR3 is TGCGCCAGCAGCTGGAGGGAGTTCCTCTCTGGAAACACCATATATTTT. Its translation is CASSWREFLSGNTIYF.

This chain connects TRBV6-5 to TRBJ1-1; D uncertain. Germline CDR1 reads MNHEY; CDR2 reads SVGAGI. Deletions cut 4 bases from V and 3 bases from J, with 12 bases between. This CDR3 region has 14 residues. The CDR3: CASSSRALDTEAFF. CDR3 nucleotides: TGTGCCAGCAGTTCCCGGGCTCTGGACACTGAAGCTTTCTTT.

V usage is TRBV19 and J usage is TRBJ1-1; D unresolved. The CDR3 length is 12 residues. Per germline, CDR1 LNHDA and CDR2 SQIVND (reference sequence). Trimming took off 6 bases at V and 5 bases at J, with 10 bases between the two ends. The CDR3 DNA is TGTGCCAGTAGGGAGCGGGTTACTGAAGCTTTCTTT. Translation: CASRERVTEAFF. Using reference TRBV19 and TRBJ1-1 for the parts outside the CDR3, the full variable domain is DGGITQSPKYLFRKEGQNVTLSCEQNLNHDAMYWYRQDPGQGLRLIYYSQIVNDFQKGDIAEGYSVSREKKESFPLTVTSAQKNPTAFYLCASRERVTEAFFGQGTRLTVV.